This TCR beta chain emerged from a study of T cell repertoires in cytomegalovirus infection. About the research overall: CMV infection together with matching HLA type was indicated by public TCR beta signatures. The study's findings and limits: Predominance within the ex vivo response was attributable to HLA-C-restricted CMV-specific TCR beta clonotypes. Cumulative public TCR beta family frequency identified CMV carriers with the relevant HLA.

A single record per CDR3 protein comes from TCRdb applying MiXCR to the reads. The sample gives over 450,000 distinct CDR3 sequences, 11% of which show up once; roughly a tenth is in the top ten. Of note for this clonotype: Its target is not known. This may be a read error, as it is one base from a much larger clone.

Germline V CDR1 and CDR2: SNHLY, FYNNEI. This CDR3 spans 14 amino acids. Input material: PBMCs. This chain joins TRBV2 and TRBJ2-7; TRBD2 might be the D (5 bases). The clonotype originates from a human donor in good health (CMV status not recorded). Some clones in this sample may be carry-over from other donors' samples. This CDR3 reads CASRGAISSYEQSF. The CDR3 DNA is TGTGCCTCACGGGGAGCAATTAGCTCCTACGAGCAGTCCTTC.